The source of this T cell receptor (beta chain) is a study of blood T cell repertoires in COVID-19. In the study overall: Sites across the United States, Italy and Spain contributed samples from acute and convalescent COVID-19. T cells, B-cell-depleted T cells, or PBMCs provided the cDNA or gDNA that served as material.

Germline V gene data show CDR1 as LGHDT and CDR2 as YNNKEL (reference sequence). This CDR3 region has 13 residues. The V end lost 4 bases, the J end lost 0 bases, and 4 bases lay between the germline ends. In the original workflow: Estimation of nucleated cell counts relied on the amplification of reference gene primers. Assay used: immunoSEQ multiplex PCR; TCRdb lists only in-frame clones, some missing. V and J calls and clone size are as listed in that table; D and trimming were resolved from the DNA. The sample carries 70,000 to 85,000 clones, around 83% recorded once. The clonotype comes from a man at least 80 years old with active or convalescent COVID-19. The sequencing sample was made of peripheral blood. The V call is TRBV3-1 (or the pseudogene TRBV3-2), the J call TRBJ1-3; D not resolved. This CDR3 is CASSPNSGNTIYF. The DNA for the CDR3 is TGTGCCAGCAGCCCTAACTCTGGAAACACCATATATTTT.